Presented here are 3 T cell receptor beta chains from one specimen sequenced in a study of pediatric ulcerative colitis. The table came from immunoSEQ multiplex PCR; TCRdb's copy has only in-frame clones and leaves some out. The sample has some 60,000 clones, 77% seen once. The sequenced sample was blood. The receptors originated from a boy between 10 and 17 years old with moderate ulcerative colitis.

The rearrangement uses TRBV7-3 and TRBJ1-6; tentatively, D is TRBD1 (6 bases). Germline V CDR1 and CDR2: SGHTA, FQGTGA. Trimming shortened V by 6 bases and J by 7 bases, and 10 bases separated the two germline ends. The CDR3 is 13 amino acids. The CDR3 is CASRLGGNSPLHF. The CDR3 bases are TGTGCCAGCAGACTTGGGGGCAATTCACCCCTCCACTTT.

The chain is built from TRBV5-1 and TRBJ1-2, with 7 bases aligning to TRBD1. CDR1 and CDR2 (germline): SGHRS, YFSETQ. The junction had 4 bases not matched to a gene; V was cut back by 2 bases and J by 3 bases. The CDR3 is 14 residues long. CDR3 nucleotide sequence: TGCGCCAGCAGCTTCTTAGGACAGGACTATGGCTACACCTTC. Its translation is CASSFLGQDYGYTF. Combining the CDR3 with reference TRBV5-1 and TRBJ1-2 gives the whole variable domain KAGVTQTPRYLIKTRGQQVTLSCSPISGHRSVSWYQQTPGQGLQFLFEYFSETQRNKGNFPGRFSGRQFSNSRSEMNVSTLELGDSALYLCASSFLGQDYGYTFGSGTRLTVV.

Only one count was recorded for this clone. This chain connects TRBV5-4 to TRBJ2-2; D is perhaps TRBD1 (5 bases). Germline CDR1 reads SGHNT; CDR2 reads YYREEE (reference sequence). V lost 0 bases and J lost 6, with 12 bases in between. This CDR3 has 15 amino acids. The CDR3 spells CASSLDQGLAGELFF. The CDR3 DNA follows: TGTGCCAGCAGCTTGGATCAGGGTTTGGCCGGGGAGCTGTTTTTT.